The clone carrying this TCR beta chain was seen a few times. The antigen remains unidentified. Across several immunoSEQ plates, the genomic DNA of each subset was split evenly. Assay: immunoSEQ multiplex PCR; the TCRdb copy retains only in-frame clones and omits some. The sample holds approximately 620,000 clones, approximately 97% seen once. This specimen belongs to a study of shared clonotypes between healthy human individuals. Background on the study: CD4 naive and memory got three plates each, CD8 naive two, CD8 memory one.

A CD45RA+ naive subset and a CD45RA-negative memory subset were split from CD4+ cells. The study's findings and limits: On the whole, naive subsets had larger estimated richness than memory subsets had.

The CDR3 consists of 12 residues. V dropped 3 bases and J dropped 8; count of bases not matched to a gene: 2. Germline assignment: CDR1 SGDLS and CDR2 YYNGEE. Sequenced sample: naive CD4+ T cells sorted from blood. Described subset: CD45RA+ positively selected. V usage is TRBV9 and J usage is TRBJ1-1; 9 nucleotides agree with TRBD1. This receptor was obtained from a woman in her twenties or thirties in good health. CDR3 in amino acids: CASSGDRGEAFF. The CDR3, as DNA: TGTGCCAGCAGCGGAGACAGGGGGGAAGCTTTCTTT.